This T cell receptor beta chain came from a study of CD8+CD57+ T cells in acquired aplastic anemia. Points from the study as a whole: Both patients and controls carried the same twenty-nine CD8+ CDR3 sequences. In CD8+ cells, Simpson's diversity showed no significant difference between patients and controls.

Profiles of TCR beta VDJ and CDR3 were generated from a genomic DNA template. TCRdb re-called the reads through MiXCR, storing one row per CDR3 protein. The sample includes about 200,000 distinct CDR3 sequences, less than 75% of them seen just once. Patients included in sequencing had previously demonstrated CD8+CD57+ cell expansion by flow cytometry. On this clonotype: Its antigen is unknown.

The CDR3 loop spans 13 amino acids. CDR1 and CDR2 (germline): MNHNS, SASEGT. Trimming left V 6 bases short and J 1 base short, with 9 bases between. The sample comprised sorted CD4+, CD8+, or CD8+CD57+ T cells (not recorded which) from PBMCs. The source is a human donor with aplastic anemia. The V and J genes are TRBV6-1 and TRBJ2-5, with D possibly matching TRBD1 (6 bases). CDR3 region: CASSRTVQETQYF. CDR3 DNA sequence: TGTGCCAGCAGCCGGACAGTCCAAGAGACCCAGTACTTC.